This TCR beta chain appears in the sequencing data of a study of PD-1 blockade in mismatch repair-deficient tumors. As for the study in general: Enrolled about 2012-2016, patients had progressing, pretreated mismatch repair-deficient cancers of 12 to 13 types.

V lost 1 base, J lost 0 bases, and 19 bases lay in between. Germline assignment: CDR1 SGHTA and CDR2 FQGNSA. The CDR3 is made up of 18 amino acids. In the case of this clone: Antigen unknown.

General observations from the study: Tumor-resident clones, often absent from pretreatment blood, expanded after pembrolizumab and then contracted.

All patients were mismatch repair deficient, assessed by either PCR or immunohistochemistry. The assay was immunoSEQ multiplex PCR, and TCRdb's table has in-frame clones only and misses some. The data show 40,000 to 60,000 clones, with under 85% seen just once and roughly 3% held by the top ten. The chain combines TRBV7-2 with TRBJ2-7; D remains unclear. The receptor was isolated from an adult with mismatch repair-deficient cancer. The source material was PBMCs, sampled before pembrolizumab treatment. In DNA, the CDR3 is TGTGCCAGCAGCTTAGTGGCACAATCCGCGGTCGCCTCCTACGAGCAGTACTTC. It codes for CASSLVAQSAVASYEQYF.